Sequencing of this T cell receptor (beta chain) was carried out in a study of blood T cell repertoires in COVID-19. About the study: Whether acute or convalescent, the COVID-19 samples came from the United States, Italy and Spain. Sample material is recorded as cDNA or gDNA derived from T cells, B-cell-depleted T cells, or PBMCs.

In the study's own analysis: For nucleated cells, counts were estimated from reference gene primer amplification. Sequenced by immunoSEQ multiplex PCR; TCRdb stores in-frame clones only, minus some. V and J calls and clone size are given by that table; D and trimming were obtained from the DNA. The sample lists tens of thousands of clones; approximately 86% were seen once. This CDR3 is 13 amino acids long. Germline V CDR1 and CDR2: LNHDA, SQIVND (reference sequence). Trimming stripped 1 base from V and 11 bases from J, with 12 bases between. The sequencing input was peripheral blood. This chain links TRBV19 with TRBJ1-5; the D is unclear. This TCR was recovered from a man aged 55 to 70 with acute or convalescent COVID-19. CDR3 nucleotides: TGTGCCAGTAGTATAGCTACTTCACTGGCCCAGCATTTT. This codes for CASSIATSLAQHF.